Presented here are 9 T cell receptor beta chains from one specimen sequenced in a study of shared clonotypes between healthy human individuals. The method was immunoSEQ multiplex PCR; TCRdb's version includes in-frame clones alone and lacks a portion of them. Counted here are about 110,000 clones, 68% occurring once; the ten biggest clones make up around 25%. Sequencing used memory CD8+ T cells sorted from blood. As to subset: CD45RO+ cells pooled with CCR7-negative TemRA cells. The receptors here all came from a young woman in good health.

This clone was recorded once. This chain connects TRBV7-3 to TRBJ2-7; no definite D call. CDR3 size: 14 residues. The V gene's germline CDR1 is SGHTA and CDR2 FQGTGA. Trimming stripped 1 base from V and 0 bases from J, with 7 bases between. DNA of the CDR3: TGTGCCAGCAGCTTAAGCGGAAGCTCCTACGAGCAGTACTTC. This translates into CASSLSGSSYEQYF.

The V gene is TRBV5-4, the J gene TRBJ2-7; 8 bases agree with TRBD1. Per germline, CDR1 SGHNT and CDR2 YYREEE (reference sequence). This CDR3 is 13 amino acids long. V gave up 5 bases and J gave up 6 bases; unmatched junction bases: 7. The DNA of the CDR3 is TGTGCCAGCAGTGGGCAGGGGGCGACCGAGCAGTACTTC. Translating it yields CASSGQGATEQYF.

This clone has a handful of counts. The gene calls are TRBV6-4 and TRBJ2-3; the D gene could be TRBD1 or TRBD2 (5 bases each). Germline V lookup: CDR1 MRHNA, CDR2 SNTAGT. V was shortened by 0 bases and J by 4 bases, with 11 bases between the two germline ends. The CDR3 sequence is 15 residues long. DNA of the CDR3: TGTGCCAGCAGTGACTCGGTTGGGGGAGCAGATACGCAGTATTTT. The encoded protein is CASSDSVGGADTQYF.

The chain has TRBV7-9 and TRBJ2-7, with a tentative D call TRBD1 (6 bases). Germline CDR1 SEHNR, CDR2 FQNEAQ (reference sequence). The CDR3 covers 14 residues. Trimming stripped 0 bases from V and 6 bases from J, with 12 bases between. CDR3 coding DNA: TGTGCCAGCAGCTTAGCGCACAGGGTTCGCGAGCAGTACTTC. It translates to CASSLAHRVREQYF.

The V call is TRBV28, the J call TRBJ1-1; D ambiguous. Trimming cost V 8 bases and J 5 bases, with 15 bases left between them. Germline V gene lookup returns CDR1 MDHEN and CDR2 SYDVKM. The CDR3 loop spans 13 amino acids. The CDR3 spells CASRWEGGTEAFF. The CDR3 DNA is TGTGCCAGCCGATGGGAGGGCGGAACTGAAGCTTTCTTT.

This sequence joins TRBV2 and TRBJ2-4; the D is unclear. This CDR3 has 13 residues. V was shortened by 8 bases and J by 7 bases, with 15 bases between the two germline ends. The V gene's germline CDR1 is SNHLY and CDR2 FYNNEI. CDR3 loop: CASAGRMVNIQYF. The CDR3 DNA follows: TGTGCCAGCGCCGGAAGAATGGTCAACATTCAGTACTTC.

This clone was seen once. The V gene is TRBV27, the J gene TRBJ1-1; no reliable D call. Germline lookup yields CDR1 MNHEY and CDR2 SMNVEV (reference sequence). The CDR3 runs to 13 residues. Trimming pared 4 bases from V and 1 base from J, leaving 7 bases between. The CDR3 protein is CASSYGSNTEAFF. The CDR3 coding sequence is TGTGCCAGCAGTTACGGGTCGAACACTGAAGCTTTCTTT.

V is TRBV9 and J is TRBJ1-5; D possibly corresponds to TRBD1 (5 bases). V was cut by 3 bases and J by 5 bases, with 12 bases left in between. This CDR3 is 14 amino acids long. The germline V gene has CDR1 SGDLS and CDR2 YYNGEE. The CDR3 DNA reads TGTGCCAGCAGCGAATCCGGGACTGATCAGCCCCAGCATTTT. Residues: CASSESGTDQPQHF. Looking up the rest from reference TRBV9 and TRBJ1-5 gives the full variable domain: DSGVTQTPKHLITATGQRVTLRCSPRSGDLSVYWYQQSLDQGLQFLIQYYNGEERAKGNILERFSAQQFPDLHSELNLSSLELGDSALYFCASSESGTDQPQHFGDGTRLSIL.

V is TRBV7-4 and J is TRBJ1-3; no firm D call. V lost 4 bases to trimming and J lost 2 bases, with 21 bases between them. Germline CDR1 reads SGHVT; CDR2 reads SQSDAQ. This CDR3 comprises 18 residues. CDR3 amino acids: CASSSRVVTGNTGNTIYF. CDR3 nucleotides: TGTGCCAGCAGCTCCCGGGTTGTGACGGGCAACACTGGAAACACCATATATTTT.